This T cell receptor (beta chain) was obtained from a study of cytomegalovirus exposure and HLA in healthy donors. Turning to the study itself: Of 300 to 500 genotyped donors, more than 75% grouped in the Caucasian-associated ancestry cluster. Study-wide points: In the analysis, some V segments, TRBV6-2 and TRBV6-3 included, were excluded as indistinguishable.

The PCR had 60 Vbeta and 13 Jbeta primers. Data came from immunoSEQ multiplex PCR; TCRdb stores just in-frame clones and leaves some out. The sample contains about 190,000 clones, 81% of which appear only once. This CDR3 is built from 16 residues. CDR1 and CDR2 from the germline V gene are SEHNR and FQNEAQ (reference sequence). Trimming at V came to 4 bases and at J to 5 bases, leaving 8 bases not matched to a gene. Note on this clone: No antigen is known for it.

The chain has TRBV7-9 and TRBJ2-3; 11 nucleotides match TRBD1. This clonotype was sampled from a man between 18 and 35 years old in good health and CMV-seronegative. Material: PBMCs. The CDR3 protein is CASSSRDRGNEDTQYF. The CDR3 DNA is TGTGCCAGCAGCTCCCGGGACAGGGGGAATGAAGATACGCAGTATTTT.